This TCR beta chain was obtained from a study of tumor and adjacent non-tumor tissue in lung cancer. No cell sorting was done before RNA was extracted from the tissue. The normal lung tissue was taken more than 3 cm from the tumor edge. There are 15 residues in the CDR3. Looked up from germline, CDR1 is DFQATT and CDR2 is SNEGSKA (reference sequence). Trimming took 2 bases from V and 1 from J; bases not matched to a gene: 7. Study-wide findings and caveats: Tumor repertoires had a smaller top 100 clone share than normal lung.

TCRbeta libraries were built with three rounds of nested PCR, modified from ARM-PCR. TCRdb itself ran the multiplex PCR reads through MiXCR, one entry per CDR3 protein. The sample carries approximately 68,000 distinct CDR3 sequences, 76% recorded once. This clonotype has ten or more counts. Its antigen remains unknown. The specimen sequenced was distant non-tumor lung tissue. The sequence was obtained from a man in his 60s with non-small cell lung cancer. This chain connects TRBV20-1 to TRBJ2-7, with TRBD2 matching 8 bases. The CDR3 sequence: CSARRFAGGSYEQYF. In DNA form, the CDR3 reads TGCAGTGCTAGAAGATTTGCGGGAGGTTCCTACGAGCAGTACTTC.